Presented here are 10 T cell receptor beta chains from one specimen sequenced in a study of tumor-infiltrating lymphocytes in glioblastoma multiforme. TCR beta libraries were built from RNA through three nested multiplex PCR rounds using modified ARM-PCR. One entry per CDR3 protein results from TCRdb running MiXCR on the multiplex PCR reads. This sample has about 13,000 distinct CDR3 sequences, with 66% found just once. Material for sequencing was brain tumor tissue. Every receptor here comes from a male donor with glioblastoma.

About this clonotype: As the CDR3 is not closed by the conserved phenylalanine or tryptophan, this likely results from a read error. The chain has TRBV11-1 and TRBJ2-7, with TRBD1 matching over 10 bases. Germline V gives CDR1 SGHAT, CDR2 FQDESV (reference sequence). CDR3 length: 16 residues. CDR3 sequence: CASSLARLDRGYGQYS. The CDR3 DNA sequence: TGTGCCAGCAGCTTGGCGCGTCTGGACAGGGGGTACGGGCAGTACTCC.

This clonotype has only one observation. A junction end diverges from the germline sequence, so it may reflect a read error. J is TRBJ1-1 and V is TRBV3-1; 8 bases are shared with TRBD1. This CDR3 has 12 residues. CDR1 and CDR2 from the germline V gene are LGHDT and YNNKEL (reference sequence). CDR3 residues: CASNRDRYEALF. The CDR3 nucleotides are TGTGCCAGCAACCGGGACAGGTATGAAGCTCTCTTT. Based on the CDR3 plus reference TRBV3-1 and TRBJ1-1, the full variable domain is DTAVSQTPKYLVTQMGNDKSIKCEQNLGHDTMYWYKQDSKKFLKIMFSYNNKELIINETVPNRFSPKSPDKAHLNLHINSLELGDSAVYFCASNRDRYEALFGQGTRLTVV.

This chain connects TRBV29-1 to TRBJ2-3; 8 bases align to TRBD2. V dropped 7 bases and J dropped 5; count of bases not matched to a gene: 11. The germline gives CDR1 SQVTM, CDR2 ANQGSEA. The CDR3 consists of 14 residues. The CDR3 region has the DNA TGCAGCGCCAGACTAGCGACCTCGGGAGATACGCAGTATTTT. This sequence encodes CSARLATSGDTQYF.

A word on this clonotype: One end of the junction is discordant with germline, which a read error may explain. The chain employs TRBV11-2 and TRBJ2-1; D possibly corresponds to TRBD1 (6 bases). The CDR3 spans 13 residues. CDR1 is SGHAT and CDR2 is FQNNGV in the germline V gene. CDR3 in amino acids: CASSLYRGSEHFF. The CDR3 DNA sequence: TGTGCCAGCAGCTTATATAGGGGGAGTGAGCACTTCTTT.

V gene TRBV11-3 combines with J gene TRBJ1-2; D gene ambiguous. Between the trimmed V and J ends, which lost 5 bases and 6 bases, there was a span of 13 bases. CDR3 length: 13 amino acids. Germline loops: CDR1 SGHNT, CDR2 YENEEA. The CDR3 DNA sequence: TGTGCCAGCAGCCCTGAAAGGGAGAATGGCTACACCTTC. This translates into CASSPERENGYTF.

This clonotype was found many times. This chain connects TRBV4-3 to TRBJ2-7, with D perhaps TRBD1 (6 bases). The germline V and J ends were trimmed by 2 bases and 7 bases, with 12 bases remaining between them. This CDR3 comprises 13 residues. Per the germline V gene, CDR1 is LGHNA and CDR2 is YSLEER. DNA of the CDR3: TGCGCCAGCAGCCAAAGAACAGGGCGAGAGCAGTACTTC. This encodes CASSQRTGREQYF.

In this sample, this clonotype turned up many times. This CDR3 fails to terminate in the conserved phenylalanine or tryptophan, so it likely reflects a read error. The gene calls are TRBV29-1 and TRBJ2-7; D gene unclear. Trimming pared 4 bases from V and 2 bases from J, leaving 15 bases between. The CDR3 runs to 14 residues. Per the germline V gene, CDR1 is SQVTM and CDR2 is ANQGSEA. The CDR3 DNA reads TGCAGCGTTGTAGGGCCAGTAAATACCTACGAGCAGTACCTC. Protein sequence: CSVVGPVNTYEQYL.

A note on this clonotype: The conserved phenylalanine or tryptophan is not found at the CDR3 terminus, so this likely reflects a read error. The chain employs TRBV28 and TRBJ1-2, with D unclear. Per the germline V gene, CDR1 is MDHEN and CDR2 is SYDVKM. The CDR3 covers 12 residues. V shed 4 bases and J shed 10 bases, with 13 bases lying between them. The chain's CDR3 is CASSSLGRDYTS. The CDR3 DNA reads TGTGCCAGCAGTTCTCTAGGGCGAGACTACACCTCC.

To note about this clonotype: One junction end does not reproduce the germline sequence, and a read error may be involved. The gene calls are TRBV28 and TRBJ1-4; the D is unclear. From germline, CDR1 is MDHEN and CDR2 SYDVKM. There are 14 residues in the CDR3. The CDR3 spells CAGSFRSPYEKLFF. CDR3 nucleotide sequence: TGTGCCGGCAGTTTCCGCAGCCCTTATGAAAAACTGTTTTTT.

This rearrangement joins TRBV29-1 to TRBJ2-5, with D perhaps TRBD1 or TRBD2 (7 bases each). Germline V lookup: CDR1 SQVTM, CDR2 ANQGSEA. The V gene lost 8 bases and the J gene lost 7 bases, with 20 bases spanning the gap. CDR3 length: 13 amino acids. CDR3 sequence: CSTSGGDRLTQYF. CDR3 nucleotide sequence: TGCAGCACCTCAGGGGGGGATCGGTTGACCCAGTACTTC.